This is a list of T cell receptor beta chains from one sample in a study of blood T cell repertoires in COVID-19. TCRdb's copy holds only in-frame clones and misses some; the assay was immunoSEQ multiplex PCR. The sample comprises 130,000 or so clones, around nine tenths of which are singletons, and more than 1.5% rests with the top ten. The sequenced sample was peripheral blood. The source is a woman in her fifties or sixties with acute or convalescent COVID-19. The CDR3 runs from the conserved cysteine through the conserved F or W. Each record gives: clone size, V gene, J gene, CDR3 protein. Clone size, where shown, is once, few, many, or a class for clones that have expanded.

.	TRBV28	TRBJ1-5	CASSLTGDNQPQHF
.	TRBV7-7	TRBJ2-5	CASSLGAEETQYF
.	TRBV27	TRBJ1-5	CASSLGTGNQPQHF
.	TRBV27	TRBJ1-5	CASSPYRGGSNQPQHF
many	TRBV4-2	TRBJ1-1	CASSQSSADRNTEAFF
.	TRBV19	TRBJ2-2	CASSIHRGLIGELFF
.	TRBV7-8	TRBJ1-2	CASSLVGGTYGYTF
.	TRBV3-1/TRBV3-2	TRBJ2-7	CASSRSGQYEQYF
.	TRBV19	TRBJ2-1	CASLGASSYNEQFF
.	TRBV5-5	TRBJ2-2	CASSLFTGTTGELFF
once	TRBV5-4	TRBJ1-3	CASSFDRSSGNTIYF
.	TRBV3-1/TRBV3-2	TRBJ2-3	CASSHLRGAGATGADTQYF
.	TRBV4-1	TRBJ2-5	CASSQNSGGVWETQYF
.	TRBV10-3	TRBJ2-5	CATREQETQYF
once	TRBV11-2	TRBJ1-2	CASSLDGSGQGRCTF
.	TRBV12-3/TRBV12-4	TRBJ1-1	CASSPIGNTEAFF
.	TRBV28	TRBJ1-3	CASSLAAPTRGNTIYF
.	TRBV4-2	TRBJ1-3	CASSHDSPGQSMHSGNTIYF
.	TRBV7-2	TRBJ1-5	CASSLGDRGWQPQHF
.	TRBV5-1	TRBJ2-3	CASSSQTPDHTQYF
.	TRBV18	TRBJ2-1	CASSPPWGQDEQFF
.	TRBV27	TRBJ2-6	CASSPFSGANVLTF
.	TRBV10-1	TRBJ1-1	CASRFFRDSTEAFF
.	TRBV29-1	TRBJ2-1	CSVEGVSGGRLGSSYNEQFF